This T cell receptor (beta chain) was obtained from a study of monozygotic twins with inflammatory bowel disease. Per sample, reverse transcription was split into eight reactions. TCRdb reprocessed the 5' RACE reads and stores each CDR3 protein as one record, lacking DNA. In total, the table holds 400,000 or so distinct CDR3 sequences. Study-level findings and limits: Possibly reflecting limited power, no difference in repertoire similarity was found between concordant and discordant twins.

Regarding this clonotype: The antigen remains unidentified.

The germline CDR1 and CDR2 sequences are SGHVS and FNYEAQ. The CDR3 spans 15 residues. The clonotype comes from a human donor with ulcerative colitis or Crohn's disease, or a healthy co-twin of an affected twin (not recorded which). The sequenced sample consisted of blood. This sequence joins TRBV7-6 and TRBJ2-1; TCRdb's D call, TRBD2, is unchecked because there is no DNA. CDR3 sequence: CASSRLGGTHNEQFF.